The sequence of this T cell receptor beta chain was determined in a study of blood T cells in healthy people across ages. The study's findings and limits: Versus aged donors, long-lived donors had higher diversity and more naive CD4+ cells. While age rose, TCR beta diversity per million T cells dropped in a roughly linear way.

A second PCR, run for roughly 7 to 12 cycles, used a sample-barcoded 5' primer plus a J-beta primer mix. TCRdb reanalysed the 5' RACE reads using MiXCR and keeps one entry per CDR3 protein. The sample consists of more than 550,000 distinct CDR3 sequences, 22% of them appearing once. Isolated per sample were at least 6 million PBMCs. There are a few counts of this clonotype. Its antigen is still unknown. Sequenced input: blood. The sequence derives from a man in his 70s in good health.

The CDR3 region has the DNA TGCGCCAGCAGAAGGACAGACACTAACTATGGCTACACCTTC. This encodes CASRRTDTNYGYTF. The chain couples TRBV5-1 to TRBJ1-2, with D tentatively TRBD1 (6 bases). The V gene's germline CDR1 is SGHRS and CDR2 YFSETQ. This CDR3 is 14 amino acids long. Trimming shortened V by 5 bases and J by 0 bases, and 11 bases separated the two germline ends. The entire variable domain, with the rest obtained from reference TRBV5-1 and TRBJ1-2, is as follows: KAGVTQTPRYLIKTRGQQVTLSCSPISGHRSVSWYQQTPGQGLQFLFEYFSETQRNKGNFPGRFSGRQFSNSRSEMNVSTLELGDSALYLCASRRTDTNYGYTFGSGTRLTVV.